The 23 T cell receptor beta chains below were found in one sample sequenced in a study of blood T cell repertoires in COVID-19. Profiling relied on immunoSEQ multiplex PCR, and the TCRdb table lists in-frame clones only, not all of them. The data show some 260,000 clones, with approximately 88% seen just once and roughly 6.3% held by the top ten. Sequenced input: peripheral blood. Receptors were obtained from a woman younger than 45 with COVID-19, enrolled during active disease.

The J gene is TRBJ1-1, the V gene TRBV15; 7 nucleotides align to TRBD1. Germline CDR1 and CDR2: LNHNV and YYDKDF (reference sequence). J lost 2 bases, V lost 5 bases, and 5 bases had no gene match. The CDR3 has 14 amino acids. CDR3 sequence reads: CATSPYRGNTEAFF. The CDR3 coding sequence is TGTGCCACCAGCCCATACAGGGGCAACACTGAAGCTTTCTTT. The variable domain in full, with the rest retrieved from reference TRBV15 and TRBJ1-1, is DAMVIQNPRYQVTQFGKPVTLSCSQTLNHNVMYWYQQKSSQAPKLLFHYYDKDFNNEADTPDNFQSRRPNTSFCFLDIRSPGLGDTAMYLCATSPYRGNTEAFFGQGTRLTVV.

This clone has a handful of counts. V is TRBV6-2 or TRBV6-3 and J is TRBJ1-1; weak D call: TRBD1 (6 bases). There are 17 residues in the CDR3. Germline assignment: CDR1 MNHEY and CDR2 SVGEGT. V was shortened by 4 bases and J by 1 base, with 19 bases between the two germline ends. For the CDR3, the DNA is TGTGCCAGCAGTTTACCACGACACAAGACAGGGAACACTGAAGCTTTCTTT. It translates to CASSLPRHKTGNTEAFF.

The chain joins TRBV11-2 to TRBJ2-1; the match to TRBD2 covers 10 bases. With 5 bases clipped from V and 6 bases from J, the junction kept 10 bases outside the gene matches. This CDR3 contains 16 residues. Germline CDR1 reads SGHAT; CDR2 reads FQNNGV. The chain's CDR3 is CASSDLAGVGVNEQFF. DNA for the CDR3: TGTGCCAGCAGCGATCTAGCGGGAGTGGGGGTCAATGAGCAGTTCTTC.

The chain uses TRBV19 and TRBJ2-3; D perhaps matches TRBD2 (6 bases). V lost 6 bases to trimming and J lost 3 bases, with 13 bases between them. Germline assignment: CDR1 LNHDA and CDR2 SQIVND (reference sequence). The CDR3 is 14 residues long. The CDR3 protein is CASSSGGATDTQYF. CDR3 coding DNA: TGTGCCAGTAGCTCCGGCGGGGCAACAGATACGCAGTATTTT.

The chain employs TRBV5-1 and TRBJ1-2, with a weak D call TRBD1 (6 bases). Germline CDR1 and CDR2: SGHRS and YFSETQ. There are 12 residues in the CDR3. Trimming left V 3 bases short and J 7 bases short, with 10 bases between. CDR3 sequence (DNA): TGCGCCAGCAGCTCGGGACATGCTGGCTACACCTTC. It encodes CASSSGHAGYTF.

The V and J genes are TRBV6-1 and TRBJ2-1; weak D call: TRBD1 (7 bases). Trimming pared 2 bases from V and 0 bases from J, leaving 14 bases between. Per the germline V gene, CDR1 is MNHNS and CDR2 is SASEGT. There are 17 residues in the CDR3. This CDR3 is CASSEMAGQLSYNEQFF. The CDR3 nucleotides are TGTGCCAGCAGTGAAATGGCGGGACAGCTCTCCTACAATGAGCAGTTCTTC.

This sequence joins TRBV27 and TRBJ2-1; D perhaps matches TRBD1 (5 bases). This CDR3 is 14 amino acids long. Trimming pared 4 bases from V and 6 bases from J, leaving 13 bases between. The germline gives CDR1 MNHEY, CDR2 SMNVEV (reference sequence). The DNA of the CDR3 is TGTGCCAGCAGTTGGGGCCCTAGGCCCAATGAGCAGTTCTTC. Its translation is CASSWGPRPNEQFF.

The DNA for the CDR3 is TGTGCCAGAGGGGGCTTAGAGGACAGGGGGCGAGACATTCAGTACTTC. As protein: CARGGLEDRGRDIQYF. This sequence joins TRBV5-3 and TRBJ2-4; 11 bases align to TRBD1. TRBV5-3 is an ORF for which the function is uncertain. The CDR3 has 16 residues. J was trimmed by 8 bases and V by 7 bases; bases with no gene match: 14.

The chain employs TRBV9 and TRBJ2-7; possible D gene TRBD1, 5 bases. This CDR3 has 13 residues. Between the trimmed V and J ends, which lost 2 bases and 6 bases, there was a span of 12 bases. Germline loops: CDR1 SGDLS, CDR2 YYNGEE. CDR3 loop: CASSVGVRGEQYV. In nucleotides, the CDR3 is TGTGCCAGCAGCGTTGGGGTTAGGGGCGAGCAGTACGTC.

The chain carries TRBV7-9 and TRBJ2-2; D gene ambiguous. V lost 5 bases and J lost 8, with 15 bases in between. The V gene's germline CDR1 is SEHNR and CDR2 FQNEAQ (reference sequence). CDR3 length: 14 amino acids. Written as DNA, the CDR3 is TGTGCCAGCAGCCCACCATCGAGTCCTGGGGAGCTGTTTTTT. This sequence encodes CASSPPSSPGELFF. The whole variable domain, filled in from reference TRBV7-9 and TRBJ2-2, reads DTGVSQNPRHKITKRGQNVTFRCDPISEHNRLYWYRQTLGQGPEFLTYFQNEAQLEKSRLLSDRFSAERPKGSFSTLEIQRTEQGDSAMYLCASSPPSSPGELFFGEGSRLTVL.

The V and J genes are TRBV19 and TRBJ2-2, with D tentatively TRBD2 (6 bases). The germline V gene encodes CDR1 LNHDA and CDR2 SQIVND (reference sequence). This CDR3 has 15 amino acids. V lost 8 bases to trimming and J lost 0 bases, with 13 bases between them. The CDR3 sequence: CASLSWGANTGELFF. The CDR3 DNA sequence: TGTGCCAGTCTCTCTTGGGGGGCGAACACCGGGGAGCTGTTTTTT.

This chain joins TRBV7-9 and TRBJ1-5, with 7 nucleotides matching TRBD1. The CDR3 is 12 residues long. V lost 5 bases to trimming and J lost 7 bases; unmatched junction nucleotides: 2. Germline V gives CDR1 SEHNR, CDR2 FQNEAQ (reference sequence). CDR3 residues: CASSTGVQPQHF. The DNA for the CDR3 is TGTGCCAGCAGCACAGGGGTGCAGCCCCAGCATTTT.

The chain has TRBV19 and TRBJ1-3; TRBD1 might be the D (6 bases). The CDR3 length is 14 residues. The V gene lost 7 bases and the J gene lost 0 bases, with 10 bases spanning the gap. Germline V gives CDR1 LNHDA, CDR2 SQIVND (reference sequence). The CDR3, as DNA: TGTGCCAGTAACACAGGGAACTCTGGAAACACCATATATTTT. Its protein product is CASNTGNSGNTIYF.

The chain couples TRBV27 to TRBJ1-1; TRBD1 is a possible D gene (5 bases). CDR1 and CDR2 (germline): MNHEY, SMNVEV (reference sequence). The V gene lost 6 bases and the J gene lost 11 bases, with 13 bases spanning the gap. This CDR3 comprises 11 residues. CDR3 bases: TGTGCCAGCAGCGGGGGGTTAGGGGCTTTCTTT. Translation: CASSGGLGAFF.

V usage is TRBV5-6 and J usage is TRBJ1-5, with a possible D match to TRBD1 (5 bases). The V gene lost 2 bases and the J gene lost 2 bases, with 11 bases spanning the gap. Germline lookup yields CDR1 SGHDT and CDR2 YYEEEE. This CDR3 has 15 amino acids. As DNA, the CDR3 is TGTGCCAGCAGCTTTTCCCCGGGGGGCAATCAGCCCCAGCATTTT. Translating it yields CASSFSPGGNQPQHF.

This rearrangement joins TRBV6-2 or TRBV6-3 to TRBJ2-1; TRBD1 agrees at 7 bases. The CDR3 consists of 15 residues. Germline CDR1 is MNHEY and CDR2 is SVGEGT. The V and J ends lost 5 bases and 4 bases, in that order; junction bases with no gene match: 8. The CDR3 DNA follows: TGTGCCAGCAGTCCCCAGGGGGATGGTTACAATGAGCAGTTCTTC. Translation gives CASSPQGDGYNEQFF.

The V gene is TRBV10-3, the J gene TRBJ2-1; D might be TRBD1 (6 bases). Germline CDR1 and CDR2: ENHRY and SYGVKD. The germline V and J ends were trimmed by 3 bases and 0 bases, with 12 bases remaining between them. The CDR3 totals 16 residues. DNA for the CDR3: TGTGCCATCAGTGAACCAGGGGCTAGCTCCTACAATGAGCAGTTCTTC. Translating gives CAISEPGASSYNEQFF.

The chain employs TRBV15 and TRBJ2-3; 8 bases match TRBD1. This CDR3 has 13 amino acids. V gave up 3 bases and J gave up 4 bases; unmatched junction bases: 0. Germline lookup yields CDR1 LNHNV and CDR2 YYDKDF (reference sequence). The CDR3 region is CATSRTGADTQYF. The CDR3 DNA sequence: TGTGCCACCAGCAGGACAGGGGCAGATACGCAGTATTTT.

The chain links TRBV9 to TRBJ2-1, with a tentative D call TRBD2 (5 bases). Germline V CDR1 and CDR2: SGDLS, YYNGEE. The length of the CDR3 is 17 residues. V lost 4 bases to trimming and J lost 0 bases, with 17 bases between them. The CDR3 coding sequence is TGTGCCAGCAGCCCGATGAGCGGACCTCCCTCCTACAATGAGCAGTTCTTC. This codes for CASSPMSGPPSYNEQFF.

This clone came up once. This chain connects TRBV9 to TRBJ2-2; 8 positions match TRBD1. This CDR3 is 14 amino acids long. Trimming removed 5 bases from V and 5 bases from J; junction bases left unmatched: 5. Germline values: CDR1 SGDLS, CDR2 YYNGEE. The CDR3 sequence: CASRGGQGTGELFF. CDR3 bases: TGTGCCAGCAGGGGCGGACAGGGTACCGGGGAGCTGTTTTTT.

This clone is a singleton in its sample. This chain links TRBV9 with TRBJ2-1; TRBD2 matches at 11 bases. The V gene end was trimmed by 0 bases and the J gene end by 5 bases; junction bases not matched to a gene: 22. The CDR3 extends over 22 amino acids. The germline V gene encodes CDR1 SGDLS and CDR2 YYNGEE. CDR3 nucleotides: TGTGCCAGCAGCGTAGGACTAGCGGGATACCCCCCGAAGGTGTTAAGTCACAATGAGCAGTTCTTC. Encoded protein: CASSVGLAGYPPKVLSHNEQFF.

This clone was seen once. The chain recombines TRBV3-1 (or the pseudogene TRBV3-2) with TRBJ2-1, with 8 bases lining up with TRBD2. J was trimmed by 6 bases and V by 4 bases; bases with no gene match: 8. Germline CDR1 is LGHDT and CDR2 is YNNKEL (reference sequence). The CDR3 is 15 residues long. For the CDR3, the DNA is TGTGCCAGCAGCCGGAGCATACTAGCGGCCAATGAGCAGTTCTTC. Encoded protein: CASSRSILAANEQFF.

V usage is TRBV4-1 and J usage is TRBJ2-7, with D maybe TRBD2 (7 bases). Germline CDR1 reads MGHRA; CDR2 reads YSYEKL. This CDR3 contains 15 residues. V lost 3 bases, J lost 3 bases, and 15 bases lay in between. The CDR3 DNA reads TGCGCCAGCAGCCAGCTTCGGGGGGCTCTCTACGAGCAGTACTTC. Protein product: CASSQLRGALYEQYF.